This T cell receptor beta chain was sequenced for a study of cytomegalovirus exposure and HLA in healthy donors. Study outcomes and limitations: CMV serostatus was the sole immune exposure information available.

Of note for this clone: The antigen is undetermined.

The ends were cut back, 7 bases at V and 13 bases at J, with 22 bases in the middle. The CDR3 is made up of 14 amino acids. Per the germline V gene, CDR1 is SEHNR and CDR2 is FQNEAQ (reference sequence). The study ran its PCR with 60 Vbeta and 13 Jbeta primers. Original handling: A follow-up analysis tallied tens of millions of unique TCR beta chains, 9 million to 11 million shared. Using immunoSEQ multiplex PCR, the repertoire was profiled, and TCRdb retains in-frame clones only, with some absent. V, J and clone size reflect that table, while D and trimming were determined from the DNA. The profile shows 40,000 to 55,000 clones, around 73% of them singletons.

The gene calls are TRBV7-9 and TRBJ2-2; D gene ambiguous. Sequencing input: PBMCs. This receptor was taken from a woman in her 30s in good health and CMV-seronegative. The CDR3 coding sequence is TGTGCCAGCACGAGAGGCTTTAGGATGGGTTGGCTGTTTTTT. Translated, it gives CASTRGFRMGWLFF.